A single sample gave rise to the 11 T cell receptor beta chains below, sequenced in a study of cytomegalovirus exposure and HLA in healthy donors. Sequencing used immunoSEQ multiplex PCR; TCRdb keeps in-frame clones, though not all of them. Of around 95,000 clones detected, roughly 85% appear once; the ten largest clones hold approximately 22%. The sample was PBMCs. Receptors originate from a man younger than 35 in good health and CMV-seropositive.

This clone was observed once. V and J are TRBV2 and TRBJ2-5; tentatively, D is TRBD1 (6 bases). The CDR3 consists of 12 residues. Germline V gives CDR1 SNHLY, CDR2 FYNNEI. V lost 5 bases and J 5 bases, leaving 9 bases between the germline ends. The CDR3 loop reads CASSRTEETQYF. The CDR3 DNA is TGTGCCAGCAGTCGGACAGAGGAGACCCAGTACTTC.

The chain recombines TRBV11-2 with TRBJ2-1; possible D gene TRBD2, 7 bases. The CDR3 sequence is 14 residues long. The V gene's germline CDR1 is SGHAT and CDR2 FQNNGV. V was clipped by 5 bases and J by 7 bases, with 15 bases between them. CDR3 DNA sequence: TGTGCCAGCAGCCACGTGGGAGGGGGGAATGAGCAGTTCTTC. Translation gives CASSHVGGGNEQFF.

The rearrangement uses TRBV30 and TRBJ2-3, with D tentatively TRBD2 (5 bases). The CDR3 has 13 residues. V lost 7 bases and J lost 2, with 13 bases in between. Germline CDR1 reads GTSNPN; CDR2 reads SVGIG (reference sequence). In DNA, the CDR3 is TGTGCCTACTTACCGGGAAACACAGATACGCAGTATTTT. It is translated as CAYLPGNTDTQYF.

This chain joins TRBV29-1 and TRBJ2-1; 12 bases line up with TRBD2. J was trimmed by 6 bases and V by 3 bases; bases with no gene match: 3. This CDR3 region has 14 residues. Per the germline V gene, CDR1 is SQVTM and CDR2 is ANQGSEA. CDR3 loop: CSVETSGRGNEQFF. CDR3 in DNA: TGCAGCGTTGAGACTAGCGGGAGAGGCAATGAGCAGTTCTTC.

This sequence joins TRBV2 and TRBJ2-5; 8 nucleotides agree with TRBD1. From germline, CDR1 is SNHLY and CDR2 FYNNEI. Trimming at V came to 7 bases and at J to 5 bases, leaving 9 bases not matched to a gene. This CDR3 has 14 residues. The CDR3 loop is CASKVGTGGETQYF. CDR3 DNA: TGTGCCAGCAAAGTGGGGACAGGCGGTGAGACCCAGTACTTC.

This rearrangement joins TRBV6-5 to TRBJ1-3; maybe TRBD1 (6 bases). Germline CDR1 reads MNHEY; CDR2 reads SVGAGI. This CDR3 has 16 residues. V was shortened by 4 bases and J by 0 bases, with 13 bases between the two germline ends. The CDR3 coding sequence is TGTGCCAGCAGTTTAGAGACAGGTTACTCTGGAAACACCATATATTTT. It translates to CASSLETGYSGNTIYF.

The genes are TRBV29-1 and TRBJ2-3, with D possibly TRBD1 on 6 matching bases. The CDR3 length is 16 residues. Trimming stripped 1 base from V and 2 bases from J, with 16 bases between. Germline values: CDR1 SQVTM, CDR2 ANQGSEA. CDR3 residues: CSVEVLGQSFTDTQYF. CDR3 nucleotide sequence: TGCAGCGTTGAAGTCTTAGGACAGTCCTTCACAGATACGCAGTATTTT.

This clone was found a few times. The chain couples TRBV5-6 to TRBJ1-2; tentatively, D is TRBD1 (6 bases). Trimming cost V 3 bases and J 8 bases, with 17 bases left between them. The germline V gene has CDR1 SGHDT and CDR2 YYEEEE. The CDR3 runs 14 residues. CDR3 nucleotide sequence: TGTGCCAGCAGCTCCTCCTCGGGGGGGCAGGGCTACACCTTC. Encoded protein: CASSSSSGGQGYTF.

The V gene is TRBV2, the J gene TRBJ2-3; D ambiguous. The CDR3 has 13 amino acids. The germline V gene has CDR1 SNHLY and CDR2 FYNNEI. The V end was cut by 7 bases, the J end by 2 bases, with 10 bases between. CDR3 amino acids: CASNSRITDTQYF. CDR3 coding DNA: TGTGCCAGCAACAGTCGCATCACAGATACGCAGTATTTT.

The table lists this clone with a count of one. V and J are TRBV7-3 and TRBJ2-3; 7 bases map to TRBD1. Germline trimming cut 8 bases from V and 0 bases from J; bases unmatched to any gene: 5. CDR3 length: 14 amino acids. Germline-derived CDR1 and CDR2 are SGHTA and FQGTGA. The DNA for the CDR3 is TGTGCCAGCGCGGTACAGGGGAGCACAGATACGCAGTATTTT. Translation: CASAVQGSTDTQYF. The full variable domain, rest sourced from reference TRBV7-3 and TRBJ2-3, is GAGVSQTPSNKVTEKGKYVELRCDPISGHTALYWYRQSLGQGPEFLIYFQGTGAADDSGLPNDRFFAVRPEGSVSTLKIQRTERGDSAVYLCASAVQGSTDTQYFGPGTRLTVL.

The chain recombines TRBV5-6 with TRBJ2-7, with D tentatively TRBD2 (5 bases). V was pared by 1 base and J by 0 bases, with 14 bases between. CDR1 is SGHDT and CDR2 is YYEEEE in the germline V gene. This CDR3 is built from 16 residues. CDR3: CASSLSGNGPSYEQYV. In nucleotides, the CDR3 is TGTGCCAGCAGCTTGTCCGGGAATGGACCCTCCTACGAGCAGTACGTC.